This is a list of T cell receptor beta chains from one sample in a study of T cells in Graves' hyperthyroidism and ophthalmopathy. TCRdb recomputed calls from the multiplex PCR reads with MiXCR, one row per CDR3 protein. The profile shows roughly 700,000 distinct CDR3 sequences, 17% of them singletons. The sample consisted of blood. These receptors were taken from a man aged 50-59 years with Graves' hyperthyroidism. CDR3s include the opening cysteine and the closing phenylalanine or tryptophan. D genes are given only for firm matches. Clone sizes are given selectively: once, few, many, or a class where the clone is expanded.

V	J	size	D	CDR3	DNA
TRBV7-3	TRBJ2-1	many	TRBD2	CASSSRLSGSNEQFF	TGTGCCAGCAGTTCCCGTCTTAGCGGGAGTAATGAGCAGTTCTTC
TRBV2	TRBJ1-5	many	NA	CASSEMGLVNQPQHF	TGTGCCAGCAGTGAAATGGGACTAGTGAATCAGCCCCAGCATTTT
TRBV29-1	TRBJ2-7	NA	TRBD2	CSARGTSGTYEQYF	TGCAGCGCGAGGGGGACTAGCGGAACCTACGAGCAGTACTTC
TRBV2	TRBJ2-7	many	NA	CASSEERGQGKYEQYF	TGTGCCAGCAGTGAAGAACGCGGGCAGGGGAAATACGAGCAGTACTTC
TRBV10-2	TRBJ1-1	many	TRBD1	CASSENMGQGVSNTEAFF	TGCGCCAGCAGTGAGAATATGGGACAGGGGGTATCGAACACTGAAGCTTTCTTT
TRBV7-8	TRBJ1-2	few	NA	CASSDSRVLSGYTF	TGTGCCAGCAGCGATAGCAGGGTCCTGAGTGGCTACACCTTC
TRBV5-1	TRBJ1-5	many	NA	CASSLEGGPNQPQHF	TGCGCCAGCAGCTTGGAGGGGGGCCCCAATCAGCCCCAGCATTTT
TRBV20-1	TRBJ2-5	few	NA	CSLECGCEFQETQYF	TGCAGTTTGGAGTGTGGGTGCGAGTTTCAAGAGACCCAGTACTTC
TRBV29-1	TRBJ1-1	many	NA	CSAYRETNTEAFF	TGCAGCGCTTACAGGGAAACGAACACTGAAGCTTTCTTT
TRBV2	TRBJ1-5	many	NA	CASKKTAFSNQPQHF	TGTGCCAGCAAGAAGACCGCGTTTAGCAATCAGCCCCAGCATTTT
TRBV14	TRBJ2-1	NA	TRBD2	CASSLIAGGDNEQFF	TGTGCCAGCAGCCTTATAGCGGGAGGTGACAATGAGCAGTTCTTC
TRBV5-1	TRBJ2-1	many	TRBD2	CASSWWTSETYNEQFF	TGCGCCAGCAGCTGGTGGACTAGCGAGACCTACAATGAGCAGTTCTTC
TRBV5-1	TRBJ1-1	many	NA	CASSLNRPIGTEAFF	TGCGCCAGCAGCTTGAACAGGCCTATCGGCACTGAAGCTTTCTTT
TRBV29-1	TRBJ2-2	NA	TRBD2	CSVKRGHTGELFF	TGCAGCGTTAAGCGGGGTCACACCGGGGAGCTGTTTTTT
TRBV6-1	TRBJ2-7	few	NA	CASRNNRDYEQYF	TGTGCCAGCAGAAACAACAGGGACTACGAGCAGTACTTC
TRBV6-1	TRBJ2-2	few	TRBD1	CASKGQEGTGELFF	TGTGCCAGCAAGGGACAGGAAGGCACCGGGGAGCTGTTTTTT
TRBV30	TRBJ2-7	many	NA	CAWSVLRGGHEQYF	TGTGCCTGGAGTGTATTAAGGGGGGGCCACGAGCAGTACTTC
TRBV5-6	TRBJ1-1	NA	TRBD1	CASRTGTDLGSTEAFF	TGTGCCAGCAGAACCGGGACAGATTTAGGGAGCACTGAAGCTTTCTTT
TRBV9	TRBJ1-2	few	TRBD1	CASSPRFPGQGNYGYTF	TGTGCCAGCAGCCCCCGATTTCCGGGACAGGGGAACTATGGCTACACCTTC
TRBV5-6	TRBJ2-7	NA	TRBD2	CASSELAGVHEQYF	TGTGCCAGCAGTGAACTAGCGGGAGTTCACGAGCAGTACTTC
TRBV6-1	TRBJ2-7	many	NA	CASSSSWGSYEQYF	TGTGCCAGCAGTTCCTCGTGGGGCTCCTACGAGCAGTACTTC
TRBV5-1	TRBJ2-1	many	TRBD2	CASSLELAGHNEQFF	TGCGCCAGCAGCTTGGAATTAGCGGGACACAATGAGCAGTTCTTC
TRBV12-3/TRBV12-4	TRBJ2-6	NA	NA	CASRVGFSGVNVLTF	TGTGCCAGCAGGGTAGGATTCTCTGGGGTCAACGTCCTGACTTTC
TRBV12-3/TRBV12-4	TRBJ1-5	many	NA	CASKVGTGGSNQPQHF	TGTGCCAGCAAAGTTGGAACCGGGGGGAGTAATCAGCCCCAGCATTTT
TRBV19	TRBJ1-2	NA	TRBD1	CASSVTGLEVGYTF	TGTGCCAGTAGTGTGACAGGGCTAGAGGTTGGCTACACCTTC
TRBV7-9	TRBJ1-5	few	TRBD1	CASSLGRTGGNQPQHF	TGTGCCAGCAGCTTAGGAAGGACAGGGGGCAATCAGCCCCAGCATTTT
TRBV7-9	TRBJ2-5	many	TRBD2	CASSVLAGYLQETQYF	TGTGCCAGCTCTGTTCTAGCGGGATACCTCCAAGAGACCCAGTACTTC
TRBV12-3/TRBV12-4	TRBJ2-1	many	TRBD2	CASSTELAGVNEQFF	TGTGCCAGCTCCACGGAACTAGCGGGAGTGAATGAGCAGTTCTTC
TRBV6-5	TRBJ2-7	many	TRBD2	CASSYSQTSGRPKTYEQYF	TGTGCCAGCAGTTACTCGCAAACTAGCGGCAGACCGAAGACCTACGAGCAGTACTTC
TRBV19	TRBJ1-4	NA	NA	CASRKWGTNEKLFF	TGTGCCAGCCGAAAATGGGGAACTAATGAAAAACTGTTTTTT
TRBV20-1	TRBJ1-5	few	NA	CSARDTRYSNQPQHF	TGCAGTGCTAGGGACACCCGCTATAGCAATCAGCCCCAGCATTTT
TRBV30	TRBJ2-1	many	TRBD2	CAWSRSGKGSEQFF	TGTGCCTGGAGTCGTAGCGGGAAGGGTAGTGAGCAGTTCTTC
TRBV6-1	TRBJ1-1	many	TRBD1	CASSEGGGNTEAFF	TGTGCCAGCAGCGAAGGGGGCGGGAACACTGAAGCTTTCTTT
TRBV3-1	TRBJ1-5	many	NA	CASSQGPGEGNQPQHF	TGTGCCAGCAGCCAAGGGCCGGGGGAGGGCAATCAGCCCCAGCATTTT
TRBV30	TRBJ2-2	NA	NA	CAWMGGTAMAGELFF	TGTGCCTGGATGGGGGGGACAGCGATGGCGGGGGAGCTGTTTTTT
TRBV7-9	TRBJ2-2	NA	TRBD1	CASSSGTGAGGELFF	TGTGCCAGCAGCTCCGGGACAGGGGCGGGCGGGGAGCTGTTTTTT
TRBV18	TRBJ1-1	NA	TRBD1	CASSPPRDRGANTEAFF	TGTGCCAGCTCACCACCTCGGGACAGGGGGGCGAACACTGAAGCTTTCTTT
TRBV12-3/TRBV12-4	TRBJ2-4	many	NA	CASTLVGLAKNIQYF	TGTGCCAGCACCCTCGTGGGGTTAGCCAAAAACATTCAGTACTTC
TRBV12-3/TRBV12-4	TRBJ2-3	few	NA	CASSLGDADTQYF	TGTGCCAGCAGTTTAGGGGACGCAGATACGCAGTATTTT
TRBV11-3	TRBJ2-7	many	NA	CASSLGDSRDSYEQYF	TGTGCCAGCAGCTTAGGGGATAGTAGGGACTCCTACGAGCAGTACTTC
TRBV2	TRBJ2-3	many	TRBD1	CASSDQGQGTQYF	TGTGCCAGCAGTGACCAGGGACAGGGTACGCAGTATTTT
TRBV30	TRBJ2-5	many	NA	CAWSPGWASETQYF	TGTGCCTGGAGCCCAGGGTGGGCCTCAGAGACCCAGTACTTC
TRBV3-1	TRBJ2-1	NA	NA	CASSHLVRDGYNEQFF	TGTGCCAGCAGCCACTTAGTCCGGGACGGCTACAATGAGCAGTTCTTC
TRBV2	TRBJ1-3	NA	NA	CASTGSTAGNTIYF	TGTGCCAGCACGGGCAGTACGGCTGGAAACACCATATATTTT
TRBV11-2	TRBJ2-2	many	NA	CASSGIRENTGELFF	TGTGCCAGCAGTGGTATCAGAGAGAACACCGGGGAGCTGTTTTTT
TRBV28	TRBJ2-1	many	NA	CASNKAGRSYNEQFF	TGTGCCAGCAATAAGGCGGGTCGCTCCTACAATGAGCAGTTCTTC